This TCR beta chain was documented in a study of CD8+CD57+ T cells in acquired aplastic anemia. From germline, CDR1 is SGHRS and CDR2 YFSETQ. The CDR3 has 15 amino acids. V was shortened by 10 bases and J by 5 bases, with 22 bases between the two germline ends. The template for TCR beta VDJ and CDR3 sequence profiling was genomic DNA. TCRdb itself ran the reads through MiXCR, one entry per CDR3 protein. The sample comprises a few hundred thousand distinct CDR3 sequences, about 70% of which are singletons, and under 4.5% rests with the top ten. To note about this clonotype: A read error may be the cause here, since a much bigger clone is one base away.

Material: sorted CD4+, CD8+, or CD8+CD57+ T cells (not recorded which) from PBMCs. The V and J genes are TRBV5-1 and TRBJ2-1, with D possibly matching TRBD2 (6 bases). The receptor was derived from a human donor in good health, serving as a control. CDR3 DNA sequence: TGCGCCGGCGGTATAAAGGCGGGGTATAACAATGAGCAGTTCTTC. Translated, it gives CAGGIKAGYNNEQFF.